This T cell receptor (beta chain) emerged from a study of shared clonotypes between healthy human individuals. The data were produced by immunoSEQ multiplex PCR, yet TCRdb's version contains in-frame clones alone and is incomplete. The sample lists approximately 1.9 million clones; 93% were seen once. V shed 2 bases, J shed 4 bases, and the junction held 5 bases outside the gene matches. CDR1 and CDR2 (germline): SGHVS, FQNEAQ. This CDR3 region has 16 residues. Selected positively for CCR7 and CD45RO-negative, naive CD8 cells excluded terminally differentiated effector memory CD45RA+ cells. Sequencing was done on a sample of naive CD8+ T cells from PBMCs. The chain employs TRBV7-8 and TRBJ2-1; 10 bases line up with TRBD2. This TCR was sampled from a young man in good health. Some clones in this sample may be carry-over from other donors' samples. CDR3 residues: CASSLLGLAEYNEQFF. In DNA, the CDR3 is TGTGCCAGCAGCTTACTTGGACTAGCGGAGTACAATGAGCAGTTCTTC.